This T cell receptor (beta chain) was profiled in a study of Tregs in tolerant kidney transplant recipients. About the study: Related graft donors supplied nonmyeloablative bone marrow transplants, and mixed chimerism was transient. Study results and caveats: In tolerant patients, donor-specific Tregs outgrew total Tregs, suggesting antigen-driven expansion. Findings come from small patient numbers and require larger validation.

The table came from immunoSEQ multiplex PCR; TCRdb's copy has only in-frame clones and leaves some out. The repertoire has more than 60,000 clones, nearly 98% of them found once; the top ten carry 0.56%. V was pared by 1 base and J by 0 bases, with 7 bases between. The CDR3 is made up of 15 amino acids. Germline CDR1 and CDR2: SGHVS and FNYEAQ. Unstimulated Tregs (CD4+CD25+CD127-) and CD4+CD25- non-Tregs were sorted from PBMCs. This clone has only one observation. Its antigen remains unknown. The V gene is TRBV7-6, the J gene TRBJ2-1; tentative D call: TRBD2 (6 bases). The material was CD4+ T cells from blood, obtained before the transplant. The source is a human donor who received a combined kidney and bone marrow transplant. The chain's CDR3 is CASSLGGTSYNEQFF. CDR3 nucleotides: TGTGCCAGCAGCTTAGGCGGGACCTCCTACAATGAGCAGTTCTTC.